This TCR beta chain was captured in a study of blood T cell repertoires in COVID-19. The overall study: Specimens from acute and convalescent COVID-19 originated in the United States, Italy and Spain. In each case, the material was cDNA or gDNA derived from T cells, B-cell-depleted T cells, or PBMCs.

The assay was immunoSEQ multiplex PCR, and TCRdb's table has in-frame clones only and misses some. The table lists over 250,000 clones, roughly four fifths of them singletons. Germline CDR1 and CDR2: SNHLY and FYNNEI. The length of the CDR3 is 15 residues. V lost 0 bases to trimming and J lost 2 bases, with 11 bases between them. This rearrangement joins TRBV2 to TRBJ2-7, with TRBD2 as a possible D gene (5 bases). Sequencing was performed on peripheral blood. The clonotype comes from a woman aged 50 to 60 who had recovered from COVID-19. CDR3: CASSEARLAAYEQYF. The CDR3 DNA sequence: TGTGCCAGCAGTGAAGCGCGGCTAGCCGCCTACGAGCAGTACTTC.